This T cell receptor beta chain appears in the sequencing data of a study of blood T cell repertoires in COVID-19 (dated by TCRdb to about 2020). For context, the study as a whole: Samples from collaborators originated in the United States, Italy and Spain and spanned both the acute and convalescent phases of COVID-19. The sample metadata nearly always contained a de-identified subject ID, COVID-19 status, age in years and sex. The repertoires were released in a freely available public database meant as a resource for research on the immune response to SARS-CoV-2. Samples were obtained from the ongoing ImmuneRACE study (first 160 participants) and from some 1,300 subjects provided by 6 global collaborators. Where HLA class I and class II types were available, the types were taken from metadata supplied by the sample provider, not from assay-based typing. The material from the prospective study consisted of cDNA or gDNA derived from T cells, B-cell-depleted T cells, or PBMCs. Subjects who had been exposed to COVID-19, were actively infected with it, or had recovered from it provided the deeply sampled blood TCRbeta repertoires that made up the dataset. What the work shows at the level of the full study, not this receptor alone: The amount of clinical and demographic metadata varied by source and participant and was provided uncurated.

As concerns this clone: Its antigen specificity is not known. The record has no base qualities; no much larger clone is one base away.

TCRbeta CDR3 regions were amplified from genomic DNA using the immunoSEQ Assay, a bias-controlled multiplex PCR. As for the authors' bioinformatics: The number of nucleated cells in each sample was estimated from the amplification of reference gene primers within the assay. To quantify the absolute abundance of each unique TCRbeta CDR3 rearrangement, sequence reads were collapsed and filtered. For each sample, productive Simpson clonality was calculated as the square root of Simpson's diversity index across productive rearrangements. In TCRdb, the immuneACCESS table is reduced to in-frame sequences with V and J assigned. These tables do not hold every clone; where another copy was compared, an unresolved V gene accounts for under half, and the others remain unexplained. The V and J calls and clone size come from that table; D and trimming were worked out from the DNA. For this sample the table gives about 150,000 clones, of which roughly 80% were detected only once. The ten largest account for more than 11% of the sample.

Collaborating institutions collected whole blood in K2EDTA tubes following their own protocols. For TCRbeta analysis, collaborator samples were shipped as frozen whole blood, as isolated PBMCs, or as DNA extracted from either sample type. The V and J ends are trimmed by 5 bases and 2 bases, leaving 19 bases between them. From its cysteine to its phenylalanine, the CDR3 spans 17 amino acids. Solely the CDR3 DNA is kept, with 51 bases framed from the first base. The germline V gene encodes CDR1 SGHTA and CDR2 FQGTGA. This TCR came from a woman over 75 with acute or convalescent COVID-19. The chain couples TRBV7-3 to TRBJ1-3; a tentative D call is TRBD1 (5 bases match). Sequencing was done on a sample of peripheral blood. The encoded CDR3 is CASSLYPPGVTGNTIYF. The DNA is as follows: TGTGCCAGCAGCCTATACCCGCCGGGGGTAACTGGAAACACCATATATTTT.